The 13 T cell receptor beta chains in this list originate from one sample, sequenced in a study of blood T cell repertoires in COVID-19. TCRdb keeps only in-frame clones here, not all; method: immunoSEQ multiplex PCR. The sample includes approximately 230,000 clones, 86% seen only once; the top ten take 1.5% to 2%. Sequencing used PBMCs or T cells enriched from blood (not recorded which). These receptors were taken from a man between 35 and 55 years old who had recovered from COVID-19.

This clone was recorded at least ten times. The gene calls are TRBV2 and TRBJ2-1; 9 positions agree with TRBD2. The CDR3 is 15 residues long. Germline values: CDR1 SNHLY, CDR2 FYNNEI. The V and J ends lost 7 bases and 5 bases, in that order; junction bases with no gene match: 9. The CDR3 DNA reads as TGTGCCAGCACCCTTAGCGGGGGACTCAACAATGAGCAGTTCTTC. Amino acids: CASTLSGGLNNEQFF. Together with reference TRBV2 and TRBJ2-1, the CDR3 gives the full variable domain: EPEVTQTPSHQVTQMGQEVILRCVPISNHLYFYWYRQILGQKVEFLVSFYNNEISEKSEIFDDQFSVERPDGSNFTLKIRSTKLEDSAMYFCASTLSGGLNNEQFFGPGTRLTVL.

J is TRBJ1-5 and V is TRBV2, with TRBD1 matching over 7 bases. CDR1 SNHLY and CDR2 FYNNEI come from the germline V gene. There are 15 residues in the CDR3. V lost 5 bases to trimming and J lost 1 base; unmatched junction nucleotides: 5. CDR3 bases: TGTGCCAGCAGTTCGAACAGGGGAAGCAATCAGCCCCAGCATTTT. Protein: CASSSNRGSNQPQHF.

V is TRBV19 and J is TRBJ2-7; D may be TRBD2 (5 bases). Trimming left V 5 bases short and J 6 bases short, with 14 bases between. The CDR3 length is 13 residues. CDR1 and CDR2 from the germline V gene are LNHDA and SQIVND (reference sequence). For the CDR3, the DNA is TGTGCCAGTAGTGGGAGCCCGTCGGGCGAGCAGTACTTC. Protein: CASSGSPSGEQYF.

The CDR3 here is CASSRGNYEQYF. CDR3 coding DNA: TGTGCCAGCAGCCGCGGGAACTACGAGCAGTACTTC. The chain employs TRBV3-1 (or the pseudogene TRBV3-2) and TRBJ2-7; D is perhaps TRBD2 (6 bases). The V gene lost 4 bases and the J gene lost 3 bases, with 7 bases spanning the gap. The CDR3 extends over 12 amino acids. CDR1 LGHDT and CDR2 YNNKEL come from the germline V gene (reference sequence).

This chain links TRBV29-1 with TRBJ1-6; 8 nucleotides align to TRBD1. CDR1 SQVTM and CDR2 ANQGSEA come from the germline V gene. CDR3 length: 13 residues. Germline trimming cut 7 bases from V and 10 bases from J; bases unmatched to any gene: 9. The CDR3 DNA sequence: TGCAGCGCCGCGGACAGGGAGGACTCACCCCTCCACTTT. Translated: CSAADREDSPLHF.

The chain recombines TRBV7-8 with TRBJ1-6, with D possibly TRBD1 on 6 matching bases. With 5 bases removed from V and 2 bases from J, the gap between germline ends came to 13 bases. The CDR3 length is 16 residues. Germline values: CDR1 SGHVS, CDR2 FQNEAQ. CDR3 DNA sequence: TGTGCCAGCAGCAAGGACAGAACTACCTATAATTCACCCCTCCACTTT. It encodes CASSKDRTTYNSPLHF.

This chain joins TRBV24-1 and TRBJ2-2; D gene uncertain. This CDR3 spans 14 amino acids. The ends were cut back, 5 bases at V and 1 base at J, with 7 bases in the middle. Germline V CDR1 and CDR2: KGHDR, SFDVKD. The CDR3 is CATSGPMNTGELFF. DNA of the CDR3: TGTGCCACCAGTGGGCCCATGAACACCGGGGAGCTGTTTTTT.

The V and J genes are TRBV2 and TRBJ2-7; D remains unclear. V was cut by 7 bases and J by 0 bases, with 13 bases left in between. This CDR3 has 14 amino acids. Germline loops: CDR1 SNHLY, CDR2 FYNNEI. CDR3: CASNVGRLSYEQYF. The DNA of the CDR3 is TGTGCCAGCAATGTTGGCAGGCTCTCCTACGAGCAGTACTTC.

The V and J genes are TRBV5-1 and TRBJ2-2, with TRBD1 matching 10 bases. The germline gives CDR1 SGHRS, CDR2 YFSETQ. V lost 4 bases and J lost 5; bases outside the gene matches: 5. This CDR3 region has 15 residues. The CDR3 loop reads CASSPGQGRTGELFF. The CDR3 bases are TGCGCCAGCAGCCCGGGACAGGGGCGGACCGGGGAGCTGTTTTTT.

This sequence joins TRBV5-4 and TRBJ2-1; 13 bases are shared with TRBD2. The germline V gene encodes CDR1 SGHNT and CDR2 YYREEE (reference sequence). J gave up 10 bases and V 4 bases, and 11 bases lay outside the gene matches. The CDR3 has 16 residues. This CDR3 reads CASSPGGTSGISEQFF. CDR3 DNA sequence: TGTGCCAGCAGCCCAGGGGGGACTAGCGGGATATCGGAGCAGTTCTTC.

The chain recombines TRBV11-3 with TRBJ1-3; D is unresolved. Between the trimmed V and J ends, which lost 3 bases and 9 bases, there was a span of 9 bases. Germline V gene data show CDR1 as SGHNT and CDR2 as YENEEA. The CDR3 runs 12 residues. CDR3 in amino acids: CASSFEGSTIYF. The CDR3 nucleotides are TGTGCCAGCAGCTTTGAAGGGAGCACCATATATTTT.

The rearrangement uses TRBV9 and TRBJ2-1; 7 bases are shared with TRBD1. V lost 3 bases, J lost 5 bases, and 17 bases stayed unmatched. Germline V gene data show CDR1 as SGDLS and CDR2 as YYNGEE. The CDR3 is 18 residues long. The CDR3: CASSARYLQGSPNNEQFF. The CDR3, as DNA: TGTGCCAGCAGCGCGCGGTATCTACAGGGGTCCCCCAACAATGAGCAGTTCTTC.

This clone was seen just once. The chain links TRBV6-5 to TRBJ1-2, with 7 bases matching TRBD1. The length of the CDR3 is 15 residues. With V trimmed by 0 bases and J by 6 bases, 7 bases remained unmatched. Germline V gives CDR1 MNHEY, CDR2 SVGAGI. The CDR3 region has the DNA TGTGCCAGCAGTTACTCCCCTCAGGGGGTTGATGGCTACACCTTC. It specifies CASSYSPQGVDGYTF.